Presented here are 20 T cell receptor beta chains from one specimen sequenced in a study of blood T cells in healthy people across ages. A J-beta primer mix and a sample-barcoded 5' primer were used in a second PCR of roughly 7 to 12 cycles. TCRdb reprocessed the 5' RACE reads via MiXCR and lists one record per CDR3 protein. The sample lists approximately 730,000 distinct CDR3 sequences; 40% to 45% were seen once. Source material: blood. These receptors all come from a woman aged 60 to 75 in good health.

V is TRBV7-9 and J is TRBJ2-7; 7 bases match TRBD2. Germline V CDR1 and CDR2: SEHNR, FQNEAQ (reference sequence). The CDR3 loop spans 15 amino acids. The junction had 10 bases not matched to a gene; V was cut back by 1 base and J by 7 bases. The CDR3 sequence is CASSLGGLAGEEQYF. Here the CDR3 DNA reads TGTGCCAGCAGCTTAGGAGGGTTGGCGGGAGAGGAGCAGTACTTC. Full variable domain (missing parts from reference TRBV7-9 and TRBJ2-7): DTGVSQNPRHKITKRGQNVTFRCDPISEHNRLYWYRQTLGQGPEFLTYFQNEAQLEKSRLLSDRFSAERPKGSFSTLEIQRTEQGDSAMYLCASSLGGLAGEEQYFGPGTRLTVT.

This clonotype showed up just a few times. V and J are TRBV27 and TRBJ2-7; the D gene could be TRBD1 or TRBD2 (5 bases each). Germline V gene sequence: CDR1 MNHEY, CDR2 SMNVEV (reference sequence). V lost 3 bases, J lost 2 bases, and 20 bases lay in between. The CDR3 has 17 residues. The CDR3 loop reads CASSFSIGDGAPYEQYF. CDR3 DNA sequence: TGTGCCAGCAGTTTCTCTATCGGGGACGGGGCTCCCTACGAGCAGTACTTC.

The rearrangement joins TRBV5-1 to TRBJ2-5; a possible D gene is TRBD1 (6 bases). There are 14 residues in the CDR3. The germline V gene has CDR1 SGHRS and CDR2 YFSETQ. Trimming cost V 1 base and J 11 bases, with 18 bases left between them. Written as DNA, the CDR3 is TGCGCCAGCAGCTTGATTAGGGGGTCCGATGAGCAGTACTTC. It is translated as CASSLIRGSDEQYF.

V is TRBV12-3 or TRBV12-4 and J is TRBJ1-1; TRBD1 might be the D (5 bases). The CDR3 totals 14 residues. The germline V and J ends were trimmed by 3 bases and 0 bases, with 8 bases remaining between them. DNA for the CDR3: TGTGCCAGCAGTTTGACAGAATTGAACACTGAAGCTTTCTTT. Protein sequence: CASSLTELNTEAFF.

This clonotype was seen a few times. V and J are TRBV12-3 or TRBV12-4 and TRBJ1-6; 7 bases are a match to TRBD1. Trimming took 6 bases from V and 10 from J; bases not matched to a gene: 18. This CDR3 is 17 amino acids long. In DNA form, the CDR3 reads TGTGCCAGCAGCCCTGACAGGGCGAGGGATAGGATGTCACCCCTCCACTTT. Translating gives CASSPDRARDRMSPLHF.

This chain joins TRBV7-9 and TRBJ2-5; D uncertain. V dropped 5 bases and J dropped 1 base, with 11 bases sitting between them. CDR1 and CDR2 from the germline V gene are SEHNR and FQNEAQ (reference sequence). This CDR3 comprises 14 residues. CDR3 residues: CASSVVLTQETQYF. For the CDR3, the DNA is TGTGCCAGCAGCGTAGTACTAACCCAAGAGACCCAGTACTTC.

This clonotype was observed a handful of times. The rearrangement joins TRBV20-1 to TRBJ2-1; TRBD1 aligns across 7 bases. Germline V gives CDR1 DFQATT, CDR2 SNEGSKA (reference sequence). V gave up 0 bases and J gave up 2 bases; unmatched junction bases: 4. This CDR3 region has 15 residues. Here the CDR3 reads CSARDEGAPYNEQFF. As DNA, the CDR3 is TGCAGTGCTAGAGATGAGGGGGCCCCCTACAATGAGCAGTTCTTC.

This clonotype was seen a few times. This chain connects TRBV27 to TRBJ1-1; D is perhaps TRBD1 (6 bases). With 2 bases removed from V and 5 bases from J, the gap between germline ends came to 12 bases. Germline values: CDR1 MNHEY, CDR2 SMNVEV (reference sequence). The CDR3 spans 14 residues. The CDR3 DNA sequence: TGTGCCAGCAGTTTACGCAGGGGCGAAACTGAAGCTTTCTTT. Its protein is CASSLRRGETEAFF.

This chain joins TRBV28 and TRBJ2-7; a weak D match, TRBD2 (5 bases). In germline, CDR1 is MDHEN, CDR2 SYDVKM. Trimming stripped 3 bases from V and 9 bases from J, with 9 bases between. The CDR3 covers 11 residues. CDR3: CASSFSGMQYF. The CDR3 nucleotides are TGTGCCAGCAGTTTCTCCGGGATGCAGTACTTC.

The rearrangement links TRBV6-2 or TRBV6-3 to TRBJ2-1; 12 bases agree with TRBD2. The CDR3 contains 17 residues. Germline assignment: CDR1 MNHEY and CDR2 SVGEGT. V lost 2 bases to trimming and J lost 5 bases; unmatched junction nucleotides: 7. CDR3 amino acids: CASSYELAGGVNNEQFF. For the CDR3, the DNA is TGTGCCAGCAGTTACGAACTAGCGGGAGGTGTGAACAATGAGCAGTTCTTC.

The chain combines TRBV18 with TRBJ2-3; the D call may be TRBD1 or TRBD2 (6 bases each). V was shortened by 3 bases and J by 5 bases, with 12 bases between the two germline ends. This CDR3 is 14 amino acids long. From germline, CDR1 is KGHSH and CDR2 LQKENI. CDR3 residues: CASSPDGGRDTQYF. The CDR3 coding sequence is TGTGCCAGCTCACCGGACGGGGGCAGAGATACGCAGTATTTT.

The sample holds many counts of this clonotype. This sequence joins TRBV29-1 and TRBJ1-2, with a weak D call TRBD1 (6 bases). The V end lost 3 bases, the J end lost 4 bases, and 9 bases lay between the germline ends. The CDR3 consists of 12 residues. Germline values: CDR1 SQVTM, CDR2 ANQGSEA. For the CDR3, the DNA is TGCAGCGTTGAGATACAGGGCTATGGCTACACCTTC. It codes for CSVEIQGYGYTF.

The V call is TRBV20-1, the J call TRBJ1-2; no clear D gene. This CDR3 comprises 14 residues. Looked up from germline, CDR1 is DFQATT and CDR2 is SNEGSKA (reference sequence). Trimming cost V 3 bases and J 2 bases, with 13 bases left between them. The CDR3 protein is CSASLARENYGYTF. CDR3 nucleotides: TGCAGTGCTAGCCTCGCGAGGGAGAACTATGGCTACACCTTC.

V gene TRBV4-2 combines with J gene TRBJ1-5; tentative D call: TRBD1 (5 bases). The CDR3 extends over 16 amino acids. V gave up 0 bases and J gave up 2 bases, with 11 bases separating them. Looked up from germline, CDR1 is LGHNA and CDR2 is YNFKEQ. CDR3 in DNA: TGTGCCAGCAGCCAAGATCAGGGCAGGGGCAATCAGCCCCAGCATTTT. It is translated as CASSQDQGRGNQPQHF.

Points on this clonotype: A read error may be the cause here, since a much bigger clone is one base away. The chain recombines TRBV20-1 with TRBJ2-1, with D perhaps given as TRBD1 or TRBD2 (5 bases each). The V gene lost 5 bases and the J gene lost 13 bases, with 27 bases spanning the gap. The CDR3 covers 15 residues. In germline, CDR1 is DFQATT, CDR2 SNEGSKA (reference sequence). As DNA, the CDR3 is TGCAGTGCTGGTCCCCCCGGGACCACCCAAGAGACCCAGTTCTTC. Translated, it gives CSAGPPGTTQETQFF.

This clonotype appeared a few times. The chain has TRBV6-6 and TRBJ2-3; D is ambiguous. The CDR3 has 13 amino acids. The germline V gene encodes CDR1 MNHNY and CDR2 SVGAGI (reference sequence). V was clipped by 7 bases and J by 6 bases, with 14 bases between them. The CDR3 sequence: CASIRAITDTQYF. CDR3 coding DNA: TGTGCCAGCATCCGGGCGATCACTGATACGCAGTATTTT.

Details on this clonotype: A much larger clone differs by one base, so this may be a read error. V usage is TRBV7-2 and J usage is TRBJ2-6; D unclear. Germline assignment: CDR1 SGHTA and CDR2 FQGNSA. The CDR3 runs 15 residues. DNA for the CDR3: TGTGCCAGCGGCTTCTCGACGGGTGGGGCCAACGTCCTGACTTTC. It specifies CASGFSTGGANVLTF.

The V and J genes are TRBV11-2 and TRBJ1-1; D remains unclear. Germline CDR1 and CDR2: SGHAT and FQNNGV. This CDR3 is built from 14 residues. V dropped 5 bases and J dropped 2 bases, with 12 bases sitting between them. The CDR3 DNA is TGTGCCAGCAGCCTATGGACGGAAAACACTGAAGCTTTCTTT. It encodes CASSLWTENTEAFF.

V is TRBV12-3 or TRBV12-4 and J is TRBJ1-6; 10 nucleotides match TRBD1. The CDR3 has 14 residues. V was clipped by 6 bases and J by 8 bases; unmatched bases: 4. The CDR3 spells CASSHDRGHSPLHF. The CDR3 DNA follows: TGTGCCAGCAGCCACGACAGGGGGCATTCACCCCTCCACTTT.

In this sample, this clonotype turned up a few times. This chain links TRBV20-1 with TRBJ2-1, with 15 bases identical to TRBD2. Germline-derived CDR1 and CDR2 are DFQATT and SNEGSKA (reference sequence). The CDR3 length is 14 residues. V gave up 7 bases and J gave up 7 bases; unmatched junction bases: 5. The CDR3 DNA follows: TGCAGTGTTGGACTAGCGGGGGGGCTGAATGAGCAGTTCTTC. Encoded protein: CSVGLAGGLNEQFF.